Sequencing of this TCR beta chain was carried out in a study of blood T cell repertoires in COVID-19. At the level of the study: Collection of acute and convalescent COVID-19 samples took place in the United States, Italy and Spain.

Sequencing used immunoSEQ multiplex PCR; TCRdb keeps in-frame clones, though not all of them. The sample consists of 250,000 to 400,000 clones, roughly 85% of them appearing once. The V and J ends lost 3 bases and 10 bases, in that order; junction bases with no gene match: 7. Per the germline V gene, CDR1 is SGHAT and CDR2 is FQNNGV. The CDR3 totals 13 residues. It was within 2 weeks before study entry that exposed participants met a COVID-19 case. This chain connects TRBV11-2 to TRBJ2-7; 9 bases line up with TRBD2. This TCR derives from a woman under 40 who had been exposed to COVID-19. The sequenced material came from PBMCs or T cells enriched from blood (not recorded which). The DNA for the CDR3 is TGTGCCAGCAGCTTTATAGCGGGAGAAATTCAGTACTTC. This sequence encodes CASSFIAGEIQYF.